The sequence of this T cell receptor beta chain was determined in a study of early T cells in non-severe SARS-CoV-2 infection. Attachment of unique molecular identifiers to individual cDNA molecules was performed. TCRdb re-derived calls from the 5' RACE reads in MiXCR, one entry per CDR3 protein. The sample contains 70,000 to 85,000 distinct CDR3 sequences, about 12% of which appear only once. This clonotype came up many times. The CDR3 is made up of 13 amino acids. Germline V CDR1 and CDR2: MNHNS, SASEGT. The ends were cut back, 2 bases at V and 7 bases at J, with 11 bases in the middle. The rearrangement links TRBV6-1 to TRBJ1-1; D gene uncertain. The specimen was whole blood. The receptor comes from an adult who was a healthcare worker with PCR-confirmed SARS-CoV-2 infection or an uninfected control (not recorded which). The CDR3 coding sequence is TGTGCCAGCAGTGAACATCTTGAGATTGAAGCTTTCTTT. This translates into CASSEHLEIEAFF.